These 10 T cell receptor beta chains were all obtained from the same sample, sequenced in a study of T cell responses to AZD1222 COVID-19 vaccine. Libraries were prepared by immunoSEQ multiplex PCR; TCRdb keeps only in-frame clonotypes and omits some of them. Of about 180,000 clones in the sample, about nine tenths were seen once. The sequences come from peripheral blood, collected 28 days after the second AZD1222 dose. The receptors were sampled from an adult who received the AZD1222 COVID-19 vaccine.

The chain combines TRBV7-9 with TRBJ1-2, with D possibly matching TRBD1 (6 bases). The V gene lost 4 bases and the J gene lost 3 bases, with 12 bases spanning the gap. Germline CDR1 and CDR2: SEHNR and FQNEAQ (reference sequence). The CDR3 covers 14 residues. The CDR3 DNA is TGTGCCAGCAGCTCCTCACAGGGATACTATGGCTACACCTTC. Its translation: CASSSSQGYYGYTF.

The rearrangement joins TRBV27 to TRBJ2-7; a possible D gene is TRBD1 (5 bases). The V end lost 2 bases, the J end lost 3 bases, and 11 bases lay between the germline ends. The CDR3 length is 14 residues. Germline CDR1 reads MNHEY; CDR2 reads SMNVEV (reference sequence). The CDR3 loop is CASSLPGNIYEQYF. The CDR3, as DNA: TGTGCCAGCAGTTTACCAGGGAATATCTACGAGCAGTACTTC.

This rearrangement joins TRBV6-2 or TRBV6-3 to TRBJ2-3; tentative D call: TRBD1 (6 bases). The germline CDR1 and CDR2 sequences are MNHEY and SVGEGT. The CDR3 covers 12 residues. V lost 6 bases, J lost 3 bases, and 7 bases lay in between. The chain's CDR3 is CASSDRTDTQYF. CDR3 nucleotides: TGTGCCAGCAGCGACAGGACAGATACGCAGTATTTT.

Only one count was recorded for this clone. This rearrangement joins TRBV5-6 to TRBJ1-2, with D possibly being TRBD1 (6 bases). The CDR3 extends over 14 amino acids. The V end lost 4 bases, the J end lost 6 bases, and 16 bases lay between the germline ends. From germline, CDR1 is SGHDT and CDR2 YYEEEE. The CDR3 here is CASSRDTFGDGYTF. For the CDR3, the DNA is TGTGCCAGCAGCCGGGACACCTTCGGCGATGGCTACACCTTC.

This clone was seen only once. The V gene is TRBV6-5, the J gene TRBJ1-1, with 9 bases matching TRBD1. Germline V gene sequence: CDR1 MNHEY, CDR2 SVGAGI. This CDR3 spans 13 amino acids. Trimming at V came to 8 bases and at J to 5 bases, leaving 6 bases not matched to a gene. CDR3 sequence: CASLGTGLTEAFF. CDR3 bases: TGTGCCAGCCTGGGGACAGGGTTGACTGAAGCTTTCTTT.

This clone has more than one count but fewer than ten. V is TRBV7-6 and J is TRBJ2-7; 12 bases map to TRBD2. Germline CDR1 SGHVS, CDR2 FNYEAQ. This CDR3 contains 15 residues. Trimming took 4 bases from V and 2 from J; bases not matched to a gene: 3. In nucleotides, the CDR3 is TGTGCCAGCAGCTCCGGACTAGCGGGACCCTACGAGCAGTACTTC. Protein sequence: CASSSGLAGPYEQYF.

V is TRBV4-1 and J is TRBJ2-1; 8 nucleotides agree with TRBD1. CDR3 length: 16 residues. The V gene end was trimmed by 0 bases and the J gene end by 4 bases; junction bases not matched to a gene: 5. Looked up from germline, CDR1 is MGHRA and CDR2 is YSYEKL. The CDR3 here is CASSQETGDWYNEQFF. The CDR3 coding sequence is TGCGCCAGCAGCCAAGAGACAGGGGATTGGTACAATGAGCAGTTCTTC.

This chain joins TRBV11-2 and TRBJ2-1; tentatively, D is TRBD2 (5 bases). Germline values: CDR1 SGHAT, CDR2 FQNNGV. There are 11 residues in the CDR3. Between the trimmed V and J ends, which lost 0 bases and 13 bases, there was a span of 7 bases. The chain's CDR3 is CASSLEGSQFF. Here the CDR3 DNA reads TGTGCCAGCAGCTTAGAAGGGAGTCAGTTCTTC.

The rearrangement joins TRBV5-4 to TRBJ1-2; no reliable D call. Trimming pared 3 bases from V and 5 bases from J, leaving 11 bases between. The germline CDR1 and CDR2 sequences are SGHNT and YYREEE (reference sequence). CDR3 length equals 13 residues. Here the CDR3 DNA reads TGTGCCAGCAGCTCGGCCGACACTTATGGCTACACCTTC. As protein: CASSSADTYGYTF.

CDR3 region: CASSQLAGSSDEQFF. The CDR3, as DNA: TGCGCCAGCAGCCAACTAGCGGGATCGTCCGATGAGCAGTTCTTC. V is TRBV5-1 and J is TRBJ2-1; 10 nucleotides align to TRBD2. Germline CDR1 and CDR2: SGHRS and YFSETQ. V gave up 4 bases and J gave up 8 bases; unmatched junction bases: 9. CDR3 length: 15 residues.